The rows below give T cell receptor beta chains drawn from one sample of a study of T cell changes during pregnancy in multiple sclerosis. Sequenced by immunoSEQ multiplex PCR; TCRdb stores in-frame clones only, minus some. The top ten hold 0.95% to 1% of the sample, which has around 80,000 clones, approximately 95% seen once. The input for sequencing was peripheral blood, taken in the second trimester of pregnancy. Source of these receptors: a female donor in good health, enrolled as a control in a pregnancy study. Both conserved end residues are part of each CDR3. A D gene is named only where the DNA matches it firmly. Clone size is given for some rows only: seen once, a few or many times, or a class if the clone is expanded.

j_call	v_call	clone_size	d_call	cdr3_aa	cdr3_nt
TRBJ2-3	TRBV5-6	-	-	CASSFGQTQYF	TGTGCCAGCAGCTTCGGACAGACGCAGTATTTT
TRBJ2-6	TRBV5-1	-	TRBD1	CASSQTGSGANVLTF	TGCGCCAGCAGCCAGACAGGGTCTGGGGCCAACGTCCTGACTTTC
TRBJ2-1	TRBV25-1	-	-	CASSGTGTYQYNEQFF	TGTGCCAGCAGTGGCACCGGGACATATCAATACAATGAGCAGTTCTTC
TRBJ2-7	TRBV15	-	TRBD1	CATSREGTGGTRQQYF	TGTGCCACCAGCAGAGAAGGGACAGGGGGGACCAGGCAGCAGTACTTC
TRBJ1-5	TRBV10-3	-	TRBD1	CAISEKVAGGNQPQHF	TGTGCCATCAGTGAGAAAGTGGCAGGGGGAAATCAGCCCCAGCATTTT
TRBJ1-1	TRBV7-9	few	TRBD1	CASSHDRGTEAFF	TGTGCCAGCAGCCACGACAGGGGCACTGAAGCTTTCTTT
TRBJ2-3	TRBV27	-	TRBD2	CASSRGLAGTDTQYF	TGTGCCAGCAGTCGGGGACTAGCGGGCACAGATACGCAGTATTTT
TRBJ2-3	TRBV7-2	-	-	CASSLVLAADTQYF	TGTGCCAGCAGCTTAGTCTTAGCGGCAGATACGCAGTATTTT
TRBJ1-4	TRBV6-1	-	TRBD1	CASSTPGQSNEKLFF	TGTGCCAGCAGTACGCCGGGACAGAGTAATGAAAAACTGTTTTTT
TRBJ2-7	TRBV6-5	-	-	CASRLQGGSSYEQYF	TGTGCCAGCAGGCTCCAGGGGGGCTCCTCCTACGAGCAGTACTTC
TRBJ2-1	TRBV14	-	-	CASSQPRGNEQFF	TGTGCCAGCAGCCAACCCCGGGGCAATGAGCAGTTCTTC
TRBJ2-3	TRBV6-5	-	-	CASSYSEARDTQYF	TGTGCCAGCAGTTACTCGGAGGCTAGGGATACGCAGTATTTT
TRBJ2-7	TRBV2	-	-	CASSIGQTAYEQYF	TGTGCCAGCAGCATAGGACAGACGGCCTACGAGCAGTACTTC
TRBJ2-3	TRBV7-8	-	TRBD1	CASSVRDREVDTQYF	TGTGCCAGCAGCGTCCGGGACAGGGAGGTGGATACGCAGTATTTT
TRBJ2-2	TRBV15	-	-	CATSRDPGLANTGELFF	TGTGCCACCAGCAGAGACCCAGGCCTCGCGAACACCGGGGAGCTGTTTTTT
TRBJ2-7	TRBV15	-	TRBD1	CATSREGQGGYEQYF	TGTGCCACCAGCAGAGAGGGACAGGGGGGCTACGAGCAGTACTTC
TRBJ2-3	TRBV13	-	TRBD2	CASSSTGLAGPAQTSTDTQYF	TGTGCCAGCAGCTCAACAGGACTAGCGGGACCGGCACAAACTAGCACAGATACGCAGTATTTT
TRBJ2-7	TRBV5-6	-	TRBD2	CASSLRTSGRYEQYF	TGTGCCAGCAGCCTCCGGACTAGCGGGAGGTACGAGCAGTACTTC
TRBJ2-7	TRBV4-1	-	-	CASSQDDFDYEQYF	TGCGCCAGCAGCCAAGATGACTTTGACTACGAGCAGTACTTC
TRBJ2-3	TRBV5-4	few	-	CASSQGQGVYTQYF	TGTGCCAGCAGCCAAGGGCAGGGCGTGTATACGCAGTATTTT
TRBJ2-7	TRBV7-2	few	TRBD1	CASSKRQGGYYEQYF	TGTGCCAGCAGCAAAAGACAGGGGGGCTACTACGAGCAGTACTTC
TRBJ2-7	TRBV28	-	-	CASSFLTGSYEQYF	TGTGCCAGCAGCTTCCTTACAGGGTCCTACGAGCAGTACTTC
TRBJ2-3	TRBV27	-	TRBD1	CASSSAGGMTDTQYF	TGTGCCAGCAGTTCTGCAGGGGGTATGACAGATACGCAGTATTTT
TRBJ2-7	TRBV6-1	few	TRBD1	CASSEGQGVEEQYF	TGTGCCAGCAGTGAGGGACAGGGGGTGGAGGAGCAGTACTTC
TRBJ2-7	TRBV6-6	-	TRBD1	CASRLQGLAYEQYF	TGTGCCAGCAGGCTACAGGGGTTGGCCTACGAGCAGTACTTC
TRBJ1-2	TRBV28	once	-	CASSSRQVSTYGYTF	TGTGCCAGCAGTTCGCGACAGGTCTCTACCTATGGCTACACCTTC
TRBJ2-7	TRBV5-6	-	TRBD1	CASSLQGDSYEQYF	TGTGCCAGCAGCTTACAGGGGGACTCCTACGAGCAGTACTTC
TRBJ2-2	TRBV10-3	-	TRBD1	CAISEEPGGRNGELFF	TGTGCCATCAGTGAGGAGCCAGGGGGACGGAACGGGGAGCTGTTTTTT
TRBJ2-1	TRBV28	-	TRBD2	CASSPLAGGPSEQFF	TGTGCCAGCAGTCCCCTAGCGGGAGGGCCCAGTGAGCAGTTCTTC
TRBJ2-5	TRBV18	-	-	CASSPPEGAFGTQYF	TGTGCCAGCTCACCCCCGGAGGGAGCCTTTGGGACCCAGTACTTC
TRBJ1-2	TRBV28	-	TRBD1	CASSGTGGQRYGYTF	TGTGCCAGCAGTGGGACAGGGGGGCAGAGGTATGGCTACACCTTC
TRBJ2-1	TRBV29-1	-	-	CSVEDPQGAGDNEQFF	TGCAGCGTTGAAGATCCCCAGGGGGCGGGGGACAATGAGCAGTTCTTC
TRBJ2-5	TRBV5-8	-	TRBD1	CASAPQGVRQETQYF	TGTGCCAGCGCTCCGCAGGGGGTGCGTCAAGAGACCCAGTACTTC
TRBJ2-5	TRBV28	-	-	CASSLWAGEETQYF	TGTGCCAGCAGTTTATGGGCAGGGGAAGAGACCCAGTACTTC
TRBJ2-7	TRBV20-1	once	-	CSASPSYEQYF	TGCAGTGCTAGTCCCAGCTACGAGCAGTACTTC
TRBJ2-4	TRBV14	-	-	CASSQEAGSGFKNIQYF	TGTGCCAGCAGCCAAGAGGCAGGGTCCGGATTCAAAAACATTCAGTACTTC
TRBJ1-2	TRBV19	-	-	CASSMGAEIYGYTF	TGTGCCAGTAGTATGGGGGCAGAAATCTATGGCTACACCTTC
TRBJ2-7	TRBV4-1	once	-	CASSLTGGTPTYEQYF	TGCGCCAGCAGCCTCACCGGTGGGACACCAACCTACGAGCAGTACTTC
TRBJ1-3	TRBV9	-	TRBD1	CASSVDRGMGNTIYF	TGTGCCAGCAGCGTAGACAGGGGGATGGGAAACACCATATATTTT
TRBJ1-5	TRBV6-5	once	-	CASSRGPTNQPQHF	TGTGCCAGCAGCCGCGGGCCAACAAATCAGCCCCAGCATTTT
TRBJ1-5	TRBV30	-	-	CAWSGTDSNQPQHF	TGTGCCTGGAGTGGGACAGATAGCAATCAGCCCCAGCATTTT
TRBJ1-1	TRBV25-1	once	TRBD1	CASRRQGSNTEAFF	TGTGCCAGCAGACGACAGGGATCGAACACTGAAGCTTTCTTT
TRBJ2-2	TRBV5-4	once	TRBD2	CASRLTSGDTGELFF	TGTGCCAGCAGGCTGACTAGCGGCGACACCGGGGAGCTGTTTTTT
TRBJ2-2	TRBV5-1	-	TRBD2	CASGLGGINTGELFF	TGCGCCAGCGGTCTGGGAGGGATTAACACCGGGGAGCTGTTTTTT
TRBJ2-7	TRBV29-1	-	TRBD1	CSVRTGLSSYEQYF	TGCAGCGTCCGGACAGGGCTGAGCTCCTACGAGCAGTACTTC
TRBJ2-7	TRBV7-2	-	TRBD2	CASSLRLAGYEQYF	TGTGCCAGCAGTCTCCGTTTAGCGGGCTACGAGCAGTACTTC
TRBJ1-5	TRBV29-1	-	TRBD1	CSAGDRGVQPQHF	TGCAGCGCTGGGGACAGGGGAGTTCAGCCCCAGCATTTT
TRBJ2-3	TRBV28	-	-	CASSLGSGGWDTQYF	TGTGCCAGCAGTTTGGGGAGCGGAGGGTGGGATACGCAGTATTTT
TRBJ2-2	TRBV6-5	-	-	CATERQTTGELFF	TGTGCCACGGAGCGGCAGACCACCGGGGAGCTGTTTTTT
TRBJ2-7	TRBV18	once	TRBD2	CASSPLRGGTGEQYF	TGTGCCAGCTCACCTCTACGGGGGGGAACGGGGGAGCAGTACTTC
TRBJ1-5	TRBV5-4	-	-	CASSFGGGRGSQPQHF	TGTGCCAGCAGCTTCGGCGGGGGAAGGGGTAGTCAGCCCCAGCATTTT
TRBJ2-7	TRBV28	once	-	CASTPSGGGHEQYF	TGTGCCAGCACCCCGTCCGGCGGGGGCCACGAGCAGTACTTC
TRBJ2-3	TRBV30	-	TRBD1	CAWMGQGSSTDTQYF	TGTGCCTGGATGGGACAGGGGTCTAGCACAGATACGCAGTATTTT
TRBJ2-7	TRBV19	-	-	CASSIGGSSYEQYF	TGTGCCAGTAGTATAGGAGGGAGCTCCTACGAGCAGTACTTC
TRBJ2-1	TRBV19	-	TRBD2	CASSELAGVGNEQFF	TGTGCCAGTAGTGAACTAGCGGGTGTGGGCAATGAGCAGTTCTTC
TRBJ1-5	TRBV2	-	-	CASSLQGRNQPQHF	TGTGCCAGCAGTCTACAGGGTCGCAATCAGCCCCAGCATTTT
TRBJ2-4	TRBV28	-	-	CASSGEAKNIQYF	TGTGCCAGCAGCGGAGAGGCCAAAAACATTCAGTACTTC
TRBJ2-7	TRBV6-1	-	TRBD2	CASRIAGATYEQYF	TGTGCCAGCAGGATAGCGGGAGCGACCTACGAGCAGTACTTC
TRBJ2-1	TRBV19	-	-	CASIMSLDGYNEQFF	TGTGCCAGTATAATGAGTCTAGATGGTTACAATGAGCAGTTCTTC
TRBJ2-3	TRBV28	-	-	CATYGTLTDTQYF	TGTGCCACCTACGGGACACTCACAGATACGCAGTATTTT